Given below is one TCR beta chain in context. This sample is part of a study of blood T cell repertoires in COVID-19. Study-level information: The study drew acute and convalescent COVID-19 samples from the United States, Italy and Spain. PBMCs, B-cell-depleted T cells, or T cells were the source of the cDNA or gDNA that made up the material.

The trim removed 4 bases at V and 2 bases at J, leaving 9 bases unmatched. Per the germline V gene, CDR1 is SGHRS and CDR2 is YFSETQ. This CDR3 comprises 16 residues. In the source study's methods: Nucleated cell counts were estimated from reference gene primer amplification. Some clones are missing from TCRdb's copy, which holds only in-frame ones; the method was immunoSEQ multiplex PCR. That table gives V, J and clone size, and the DNA gave D and trimming. The repertoire holds about 290,000 clones, with 85% as singletons. Sequencing was performed on peripheral blood. The chain links TRBV5-1 to TRBJ2-4; TRBD2 matches 7 bases. This clonotype was obtained from a woman aged 45-60 years with active or convalescent COVID-19. CDR3: CASSLSAGIPKNIQYF. The DNA for the CDR3 is TGCGCCAGCAGCCTTTCAGCGGGGATTCCCAAAAACATTCAGTACTTC.